The 5 T cell receptor beta chains below were found in one sample sequenced in a study of blood T cell repertoires in COVID-19. Sequencing was performed with immunoSEQ multiplex PCR; in TCRdb, only in-frame clones are kept and a portion is missing. Of about 300,000 clones listed, roughly nine tenths are singletons. Material for sequencing was peripheral blood. The source is a woman aged 25 to 39 with COVID-19, enrolled during active disease.

V usage is TRBV27 and J usage is TRBJ1-2; TRBD1 matches at 9 bases. The CDR3 is made up of 15 amino acids. J gave up 4 bases and V 5 bases, and 8 bases lay outside the gene matches. Germline CDR1 reads MNHEY; CDR2 reads SMNVEV (reference sequence). CDR3 DNA sequence: TGTGCCAGCAGTCCAACAGGGGGCGTTGGCTATGGCTACACCTTC. Translation gives CASSPTGGVGYGYTF.

This clone was observed a single time. The V call is TRBV5-6, the J call TRBJ1-2; 10 nucleotides agree with TRBD1. The CDR3 consists of 14 residues. Germline V gene data show CDR1 as SGHDT and CDR2 as YYEEEE. J lost 3 bases, V lost 3 bases, and 2 bases had no gene match. The CDR3 is CASSSGQGYYGYTF. The CDR3, as DNA: TGTGCCAGCAGCTCGGGACAGGGGTACTATGGCTACACCTTC. Looking up the rest from reference TRBV5-6 and TRBJ1-2 gives the full variable domain: DAGVTQSPTHLIKTRGQQVTLRCSPKSGHDTVSWYQQALGQGPQFIFQYYEEEERQRGNFPDRFSGHQFPNYSSELNVNALLLGDSALYLCASSSGQGYYGYTFGSGTRLTVV.

V is TRBV18 and J is TRBJ1-5; 8 nucleotides align to TRBD1. The CDR3 has 15 amino acids. CDR1 and CDR2 (germline): KGHSH, LQKENI. Losses at the gene ends were 6 bases for V and 4 bases for J; bases not matched to a gene: 8. CDR3 nucleotide sequence: TGTGCCAGCTCTTCTGGACAGGGAGAAAATCAGCCCCAGCATTTT. It translates to CASSSGQGENQPQHF.

The chain uses TRBV28 and TRBJ2-7; D gene ambiguous. Trimming cost V 2 bases and J 0 bases, with 8 bases left between them. In germline, CDR1 is MDHEN, CDR2 SYDVKM. This CDR3 region has 14 residues. CDR3 residues: CASSLTYSSYEQYF. The CDR3 bases are TGTGCCAGCAGTTTAACCTATTCCTCCTACGAGCAGTACTTC.

The rearrangement joins TRBV7-2 to TRBJ2-3; possibly TRBD2 for D (6 bases). Germline values: CDR1 SGHTA, CDR2 FQGNSA. The V end was cut by 2 bases, the J end by 2 bases, with 11 bases between. CDR3 length equals 15 residues. The CDR3 protein is CASSLLAHPTDTQYF. The CDR3, as DNA: TGTGCCAGCAGCTTACTAGCGCACCCCACAGATACGCAGTATTTT.